Sequencing of this T cell receptor beta chain was carried out in a study of T cells after yellow fever vaccination. The study's findings and limits: A weaker but faster secondary response was observed, peaking on day 5 versus 15. There was a small share of clonotypes that showed up in both the CD4 and CD8 compartments. Detected again after the booster were most primary-vaccination clones, at roughly 95% CD4 and about 90% CD8.

For this clonotype: Its cognate antigen is unknown.

One entry per CDR3 protein, called by TCRdb with MiXCR from the 5' RACE reads. The sample consists of approximately 260,000 distinct CDR3 sequences, over 10% of them appearing once. The CDR3 runs 13 residues. The trim removed 8 bases at V and 10 bases at J, leaving 11 bases unmatched. The specimen comprised CD4+ T cells sorted from PBMCs, sampled 45 days after the yellow fever booster vaccination. The TCR sequence derives from a man aged 25-45 years who received the YFV17D yellow fever vaccine. The chain employs TRBV12-3 or TRBV12-4 and TRBJ2-7, with 10 bases identical to TRBD1. For the CDR3, the DNA is TGTGCCAGCTTAAAAACCGGGACAGGGGTACAGTACTTC. As protein: CASLKTGTGVQYF.